This T cell receptor beta chain comes out of a study of regulatory T cells in long-lasting Graves disease. Time point described: newly diagnosed GD, antithyroid drugs for less than 3 months. From RNA extracted from PBMCs, the TCR library was made. The CDR3 contains 13 residues. Trimming cost V 6 bases and J 0 bases, with 8 bases left between them. Germline assignment: CDR1 MNHEY and CDR2 SVGEGT. Library construction for TCR beta used iRepertoire HTBI primers and Arm-PCR of CDR3 regions. TCRdb itself ran the multiplex PCR reads through MiXCR, one entry per CDR3 protein. There are approximately 560,000 distinct CDR3 sequences in the sample; about 16% occur only once, and 12% lies in the top ten. This sample was also put to use in a study of T cells in Graves' hyperthyroidism and ophthalmopathy. From that second work: The study used the HTBI primer set for a first-round RT-PCR of the TCR CDR3. Blood also held most thyroid clonotypes expanded beyond 0.001.

The specimen comprised peripheral blood mononuclear cells (PBMCs), sampled at new diagnosis, from a patient treated with antithyroid drugs. This TCR was recovered from a man aged 18-30 years with Graves disease. The chain combines TRBV6-2 or TRBV6-3 with TRBJ1-2; maybe TRBD1 (5 bases). CDR3 sequence (DNA): TGTGCCAGCAGACAGGTCTCTAACTATGGCTACACCTTC. It yields the protein CASRQVSNYGYTF.